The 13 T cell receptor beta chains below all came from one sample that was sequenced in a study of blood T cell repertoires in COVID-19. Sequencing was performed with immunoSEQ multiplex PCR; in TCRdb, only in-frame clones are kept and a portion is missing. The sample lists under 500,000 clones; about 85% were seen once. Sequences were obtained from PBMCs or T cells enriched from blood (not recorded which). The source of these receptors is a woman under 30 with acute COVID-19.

CDR3 residues: CASSLRTGVNSPLHF. The CDR3, as DNA: TGTGCCAGCAGTTTACGCACAGGGGTTAATTCACCCCTCCACTTT. This chain links TRBV28 with TRBJ1-6, with 7 bases identical to TRBD1. The J segment lost 6 bases and the V segment lost 2 bases, leaving 4 bases of the junction unmatched. The CDR3 totals 15 residues. Germline lookup yields CDR1 MDHEN and CDR2 SYDVKM.

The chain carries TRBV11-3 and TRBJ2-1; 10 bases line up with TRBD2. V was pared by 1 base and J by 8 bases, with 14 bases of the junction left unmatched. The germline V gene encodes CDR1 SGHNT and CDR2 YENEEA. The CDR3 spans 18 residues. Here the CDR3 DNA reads TGTGCCAGCAGCTTAGGGCTGGGGCTAGCGGGGGCTGACTATGAGCAGTTCTTC. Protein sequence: CASSLGLGLAGADYEQFF. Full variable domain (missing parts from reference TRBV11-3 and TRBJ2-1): EAGVVQSPRYKIIEKKQPVAFWCNPISGHNTLYWYLQNLGQGPELLIRYENEEAVDDSQLPKDRFSAERLKGVDSTLKIQPAELGDSAVYLCASSLGLGLAGADYEQFFGPGTRLTVL.

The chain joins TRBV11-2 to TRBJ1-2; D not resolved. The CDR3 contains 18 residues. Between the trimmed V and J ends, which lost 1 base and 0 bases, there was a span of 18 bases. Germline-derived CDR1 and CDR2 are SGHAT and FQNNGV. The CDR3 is CASSLVYYGAGANYGYTF. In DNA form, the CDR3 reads TGTGCCAGCAGCTTAGTTTACTATGGCGCGGGAGCTAACTATGGCTACACCTTC. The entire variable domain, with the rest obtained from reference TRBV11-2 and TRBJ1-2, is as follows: EAGVAQSPRYKIIEKRQSVAFWCNPISGHATLYWYQQILGQGPKLLIQFQNNGVVDDSQLPKDRFSAERLKGVDSTLKIQPAKLEDSAVYLCASSLVYYGAGANYGYTFGSGTRLTVV.

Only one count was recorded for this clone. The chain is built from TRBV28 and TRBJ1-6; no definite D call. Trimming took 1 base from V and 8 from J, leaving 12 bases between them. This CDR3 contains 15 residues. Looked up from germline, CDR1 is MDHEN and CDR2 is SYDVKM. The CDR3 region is CASSLSGPKYSPLHF. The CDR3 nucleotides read TGTGCCAGCAGTTTATCGGGTCCGAAATATTCACCCCTCCACTTT. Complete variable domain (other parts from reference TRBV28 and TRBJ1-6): DVKVTQSSRYLVKRTGEKVFLECVQDMDHENMFWYRQDPGLGLRLIYFSYDVKMKEKGDIPEGYSVSREKKERFSLILESASTNQTSMYLCASSLSGPKYSPLHFGNGTRLTVT.

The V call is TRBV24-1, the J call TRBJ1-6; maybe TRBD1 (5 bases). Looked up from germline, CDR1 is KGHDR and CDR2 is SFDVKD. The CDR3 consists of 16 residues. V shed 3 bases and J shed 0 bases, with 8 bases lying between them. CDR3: CATSDQGLSYNSPLHF. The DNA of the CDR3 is TGTGCCACCAGTGATCAGGGACTCTCCTATAATTCACCCCTCCACTTT.

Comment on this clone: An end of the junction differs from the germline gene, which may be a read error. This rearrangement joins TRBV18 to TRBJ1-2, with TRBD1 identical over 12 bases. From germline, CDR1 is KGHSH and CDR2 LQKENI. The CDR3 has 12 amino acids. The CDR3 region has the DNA TGTGCCAGCTCACCACCGGGACAGGGGGCTAACTTC. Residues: CASSPPGQGANF.

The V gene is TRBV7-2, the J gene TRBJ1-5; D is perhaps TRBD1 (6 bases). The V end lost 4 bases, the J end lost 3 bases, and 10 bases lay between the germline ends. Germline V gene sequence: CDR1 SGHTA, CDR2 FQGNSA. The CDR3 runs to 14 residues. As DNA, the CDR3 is TGTGCCAGCAGCTCGGACAGTTTCAATCAGCCCCAGCATTTT. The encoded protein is CASSSDSFNQPQHF.

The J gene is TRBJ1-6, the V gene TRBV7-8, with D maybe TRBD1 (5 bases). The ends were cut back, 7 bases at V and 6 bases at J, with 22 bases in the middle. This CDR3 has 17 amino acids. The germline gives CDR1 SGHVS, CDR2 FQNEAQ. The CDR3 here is CASKDRRVLGTNSPLHF. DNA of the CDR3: TGTGCCAGCAAAGACCGGAGGGTCTTGGGGACTAATTCACCCCTCCACTTT.

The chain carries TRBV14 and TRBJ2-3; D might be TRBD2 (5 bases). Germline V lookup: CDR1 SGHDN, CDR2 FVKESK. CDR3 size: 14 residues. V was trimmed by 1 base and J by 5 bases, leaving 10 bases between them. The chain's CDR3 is CASSQASSRDTQYF. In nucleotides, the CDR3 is TGTGCCAGCAGCCAAGCTAGCAGTAGAGATACGCAGTATTTT.

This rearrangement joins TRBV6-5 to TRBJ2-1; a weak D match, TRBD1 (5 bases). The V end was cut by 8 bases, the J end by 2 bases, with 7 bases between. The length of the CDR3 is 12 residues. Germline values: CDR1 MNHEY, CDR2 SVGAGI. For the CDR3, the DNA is TGTGCCAGCGGGGCCCCCTACAATGAGCAGTTCTTC. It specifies CASGAPYNEQFF.

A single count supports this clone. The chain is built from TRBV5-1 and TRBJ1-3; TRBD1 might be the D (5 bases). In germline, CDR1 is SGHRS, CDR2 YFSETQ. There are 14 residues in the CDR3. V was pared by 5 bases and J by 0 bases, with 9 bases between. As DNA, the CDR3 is TGCGCCAGCAGAATTGACAGCTCTGGAAACACCATATATTTT. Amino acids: CASRIDSSGNTIYF.

This chain's CDR3 is CASSPRDRGNYGYTF. The CDR3 bases are TGTGCCAGCAGCCCCAGGGACAGGGGAAACTATGGCTACACCTTC. V is TRBV14 and J is TRBJ1-2, with 10 bases fitting TRBD1. Germline V gene data show CDR1 as SGHDN and CDR2 as FVKESK. The CDR3 contains 15 residues. Unmatched junction bases numbered 4, after V lost 4 bases and J lost 2 bases.

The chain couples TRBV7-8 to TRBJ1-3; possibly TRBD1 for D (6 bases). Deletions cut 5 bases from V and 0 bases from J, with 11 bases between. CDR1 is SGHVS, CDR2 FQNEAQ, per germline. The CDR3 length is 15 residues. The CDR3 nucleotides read TGTGCCAGCAGCCGACAGGTACCCTCTGGAAACACCATATATTTT. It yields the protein CASSRQVPSGNTIYF. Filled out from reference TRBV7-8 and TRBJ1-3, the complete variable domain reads GAGVSQSPRYKVAKRGQDVALRCDPISGHVSLFWYQQALGQGPEFLTYFQNEAQLDKSGLPSDRFFAERPEGSVSTLKIQRTQQEDSAVYLCASSRQVPSGNTIYFGEGSWLTVV.